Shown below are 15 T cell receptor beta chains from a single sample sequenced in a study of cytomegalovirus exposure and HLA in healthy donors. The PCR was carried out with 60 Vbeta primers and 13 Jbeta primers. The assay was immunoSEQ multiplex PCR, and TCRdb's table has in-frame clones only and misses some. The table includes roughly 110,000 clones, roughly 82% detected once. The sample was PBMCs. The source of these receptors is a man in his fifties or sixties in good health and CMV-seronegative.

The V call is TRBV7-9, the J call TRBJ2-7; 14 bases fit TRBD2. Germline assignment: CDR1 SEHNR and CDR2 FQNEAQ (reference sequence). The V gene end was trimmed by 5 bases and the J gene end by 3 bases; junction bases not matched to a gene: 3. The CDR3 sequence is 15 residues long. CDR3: CASSQGTSGGYEQYF. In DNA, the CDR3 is TGTGCCAGCAGCCAGGGGACTAGCGGGGGCTACGAGCAGTACTTC. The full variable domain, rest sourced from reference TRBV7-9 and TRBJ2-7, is DTGVSQNPRHKITKRGQNVTFRCDPISEHNRLYWYRQTLGQGPEFLTYFQNEAQLEKSRLLSDRFSAERPKGSFSTLEIQRTEQGDSAMYLCASSQGTSGGYEQYFGPGTRLTVT.

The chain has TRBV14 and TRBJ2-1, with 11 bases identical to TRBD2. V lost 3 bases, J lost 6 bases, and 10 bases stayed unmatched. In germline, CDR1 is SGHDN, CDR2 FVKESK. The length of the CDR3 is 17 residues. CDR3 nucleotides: TGTGCCAGCAGCCAGGGCCCGGGACTAGCGGAACTCAATGAGCAGTTCTTC. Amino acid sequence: CASSQGPGLAELNEQFF. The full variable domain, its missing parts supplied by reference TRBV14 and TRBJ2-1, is EAGVTQFPSHSVIEKGQTVTLRCDPISGHDNLYWYRRVMGKEIKFLLHFVKESKQDESGMPNNRFLAERTGGTYSTLKVQPAELEDSGVYFCASSQGPGLAELNEQFFGPGTRLTVL.

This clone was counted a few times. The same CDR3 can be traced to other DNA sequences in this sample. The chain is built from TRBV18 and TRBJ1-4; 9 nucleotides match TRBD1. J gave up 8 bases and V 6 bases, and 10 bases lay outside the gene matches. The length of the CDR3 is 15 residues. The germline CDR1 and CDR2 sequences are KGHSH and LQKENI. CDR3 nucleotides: TGTGCCAGCTCCCCATACAGGGGGCTTCGGGAAAAACTGTTTTTT. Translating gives CASSPYRGLREKLFF.

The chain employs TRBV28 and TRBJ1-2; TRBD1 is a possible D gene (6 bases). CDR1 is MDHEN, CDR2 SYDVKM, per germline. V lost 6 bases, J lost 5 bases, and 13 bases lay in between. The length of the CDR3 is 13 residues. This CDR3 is CASRPGQIYGYTF. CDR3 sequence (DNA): TGTGCCAGCAGACCTGGACAGATTTATGGCTACACCTTC.

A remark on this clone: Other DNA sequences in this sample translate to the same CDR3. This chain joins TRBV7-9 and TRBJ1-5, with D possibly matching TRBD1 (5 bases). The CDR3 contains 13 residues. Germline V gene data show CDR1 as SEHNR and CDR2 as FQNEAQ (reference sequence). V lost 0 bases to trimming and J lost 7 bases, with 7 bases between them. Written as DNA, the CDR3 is TGTGCCAGCAGCTTAGCATGGGGCCAGCCCCAGCATTTT. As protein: CASSLAWGQPQHF.

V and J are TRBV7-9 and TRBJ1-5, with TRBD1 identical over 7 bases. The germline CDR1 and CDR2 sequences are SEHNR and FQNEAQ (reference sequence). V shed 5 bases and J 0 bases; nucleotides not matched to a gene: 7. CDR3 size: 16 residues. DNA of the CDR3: TGTGCCAGCAGCCCGGGACAGCCCTATAGCAATCAGCCCCAGCATTTT. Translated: CASSPGQPYSNQPQHF.

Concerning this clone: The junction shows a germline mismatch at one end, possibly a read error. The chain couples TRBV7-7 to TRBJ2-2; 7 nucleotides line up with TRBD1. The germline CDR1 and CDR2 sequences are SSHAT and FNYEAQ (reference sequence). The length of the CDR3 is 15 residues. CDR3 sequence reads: CASSLNAQGTGELFF. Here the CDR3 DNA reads TGTGCTAGCAGCTTAAACGCACAGGGGACCGGGGAGCTGTTTTTT. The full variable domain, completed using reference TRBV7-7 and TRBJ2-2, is GAGVSQSPRYKVTKRGQDVTLRCDPISSHATLYWYQQALGQGPEFLTYFNYEAQPDKSGLPSDRFSAERPEGSISTLTIQRTEQRDSAMYRCASSLNAQGTGELFFGEGSRLTVL.

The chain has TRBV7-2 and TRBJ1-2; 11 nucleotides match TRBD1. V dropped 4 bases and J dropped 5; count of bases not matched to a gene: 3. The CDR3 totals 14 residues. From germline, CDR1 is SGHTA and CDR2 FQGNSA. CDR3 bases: TGTGCCAGCAGCTCGGGACAGGGGGTATATGGCTACACCTTC. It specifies CASSSGQGVYGYTF.

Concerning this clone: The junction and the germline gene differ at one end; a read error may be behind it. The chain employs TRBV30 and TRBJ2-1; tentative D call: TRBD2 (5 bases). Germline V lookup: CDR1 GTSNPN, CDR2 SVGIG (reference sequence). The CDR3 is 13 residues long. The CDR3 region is CAWSPSNGVGVLF. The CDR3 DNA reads TGTGCCTGGAGTCCATCCAACGGGGTCGGCGTTCTCTTC.

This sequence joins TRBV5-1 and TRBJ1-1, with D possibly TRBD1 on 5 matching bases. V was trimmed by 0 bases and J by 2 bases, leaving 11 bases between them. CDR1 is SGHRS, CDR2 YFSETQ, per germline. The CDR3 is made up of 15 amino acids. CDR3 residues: CASSLEGVINTEAFF. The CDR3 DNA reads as TGCGCCAGCAGCTTGGAAGGGGTAATAAACACTGAAGCTTTCTTT.

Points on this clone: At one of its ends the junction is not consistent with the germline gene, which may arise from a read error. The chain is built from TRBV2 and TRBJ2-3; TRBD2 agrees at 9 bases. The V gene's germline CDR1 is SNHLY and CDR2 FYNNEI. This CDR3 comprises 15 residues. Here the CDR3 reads CASSELAGGQDMQYF. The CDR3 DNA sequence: TGTGCCAGCAGTGAGCTGGCGGGGGGGCAAGATATGCAGTATTTT.

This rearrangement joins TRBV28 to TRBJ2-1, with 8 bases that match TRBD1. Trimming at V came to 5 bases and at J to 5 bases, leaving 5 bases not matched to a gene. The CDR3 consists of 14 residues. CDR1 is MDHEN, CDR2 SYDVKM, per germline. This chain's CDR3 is CASSPGDRNNEQFF. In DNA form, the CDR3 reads TGTGCCAGCAGTCCCGGGGACAGGAACAATGAGCAGTTCTTC.

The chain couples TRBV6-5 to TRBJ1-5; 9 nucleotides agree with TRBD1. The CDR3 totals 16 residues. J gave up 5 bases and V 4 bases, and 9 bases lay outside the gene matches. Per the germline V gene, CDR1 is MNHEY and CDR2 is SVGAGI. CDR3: CASSSSGTGRYQPQHF. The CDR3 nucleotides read TGTGCCAGCAGTTCTTCCGGGACAGGGCGGTATCAGCCCCAGCATTTT.

As DNA, the CDR3 is TGTGCCAGCAGCTGGAGCGGGGCTCAAGGCGCCCAGTACTTC. Protein product: CASSWSGAQGAQYF. The rearrangement joins TRBV7-3 to TRBJ2-5, with 7 bases fitting TRBD2. Germline V gene data show CDR1 as SGHTA and CDR2 as FQGTGA. The CDR3 is made up of 14 amino acids. Unmatched junction bases numbered 11, after V lost 4 bases and J lost 9 bases.

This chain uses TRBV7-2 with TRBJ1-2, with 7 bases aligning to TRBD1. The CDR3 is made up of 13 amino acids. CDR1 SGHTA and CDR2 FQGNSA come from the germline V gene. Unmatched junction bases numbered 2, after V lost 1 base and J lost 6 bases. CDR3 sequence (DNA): TGTGCCAGCAGCTTAGGCCAGGGGGATGGCTACACCTTC. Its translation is CASSLGQGDGYTF. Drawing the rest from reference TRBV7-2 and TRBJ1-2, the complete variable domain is GAGVSQSPSNKVTEKGKDVELRCDPISGHTALYWYRQSLGQGLEFLIYFQGNSAPDKSGLPSDRFSAERTGGSVSTLTIQRTQQEDSAVYLCASSLGQGDGYTFGSGTRLTVV.